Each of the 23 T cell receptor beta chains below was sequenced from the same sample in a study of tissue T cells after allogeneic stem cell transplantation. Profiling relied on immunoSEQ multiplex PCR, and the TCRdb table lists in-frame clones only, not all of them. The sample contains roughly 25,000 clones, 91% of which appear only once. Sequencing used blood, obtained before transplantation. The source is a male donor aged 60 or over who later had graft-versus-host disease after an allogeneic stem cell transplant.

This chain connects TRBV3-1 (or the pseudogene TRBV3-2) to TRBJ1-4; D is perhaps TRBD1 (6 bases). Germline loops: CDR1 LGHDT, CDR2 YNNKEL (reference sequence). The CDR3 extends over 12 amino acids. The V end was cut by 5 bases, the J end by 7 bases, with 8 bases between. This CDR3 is CASSTTGEKLFF. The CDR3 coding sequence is TGTGCCAGCAGCACGACAGGTGAAAAACTGTTTTTT.

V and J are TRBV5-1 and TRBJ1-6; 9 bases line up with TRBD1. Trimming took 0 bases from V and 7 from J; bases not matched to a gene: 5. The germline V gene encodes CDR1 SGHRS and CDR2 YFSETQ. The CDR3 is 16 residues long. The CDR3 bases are TGCGCCAGCAGCTTGGTTTTAGGGACAGGGAATTCACCCCTCCACTTT. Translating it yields CASSLVLGTGNSPLHF.

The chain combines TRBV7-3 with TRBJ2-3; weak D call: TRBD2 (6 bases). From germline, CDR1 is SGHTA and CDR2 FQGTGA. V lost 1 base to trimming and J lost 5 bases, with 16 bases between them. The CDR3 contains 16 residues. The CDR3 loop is CASSLNPGAGGDTQYF. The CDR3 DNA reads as TGTGCCAGCAGCTTAAATCCGGGAGCTGGTGGAGATACGCAGTATTTT.

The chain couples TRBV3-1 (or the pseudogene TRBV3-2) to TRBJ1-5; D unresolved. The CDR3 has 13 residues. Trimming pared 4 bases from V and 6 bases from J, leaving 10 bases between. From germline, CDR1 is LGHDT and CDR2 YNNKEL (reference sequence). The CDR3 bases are TGTGCCAGCAGCCCCCCGGGCAGTCAGCCCCAGCATTTT. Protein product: CASSPPGSQPQHF.

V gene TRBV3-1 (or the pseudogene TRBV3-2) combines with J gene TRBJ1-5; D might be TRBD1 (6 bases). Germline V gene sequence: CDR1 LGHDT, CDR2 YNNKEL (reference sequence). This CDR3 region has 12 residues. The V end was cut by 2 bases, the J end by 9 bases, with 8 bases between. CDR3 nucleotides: TGTGCCAGCAGCCAACAGGGGCTGCCCCAGCATTTT. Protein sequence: CASSQQGLPQHF.

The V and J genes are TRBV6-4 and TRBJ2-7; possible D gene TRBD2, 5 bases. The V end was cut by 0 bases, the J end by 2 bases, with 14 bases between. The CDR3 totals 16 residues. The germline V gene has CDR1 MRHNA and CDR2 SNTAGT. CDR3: CASSDSKRGITYEQYF. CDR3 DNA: TGTGCCAGCAGTGACTCGAAACGAGGGATTACCTACGAGCAGTACTTC.

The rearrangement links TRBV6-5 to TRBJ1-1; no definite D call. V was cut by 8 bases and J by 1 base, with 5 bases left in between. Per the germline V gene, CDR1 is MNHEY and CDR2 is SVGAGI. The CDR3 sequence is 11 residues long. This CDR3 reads CASGGNTEAFF. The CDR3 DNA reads TGTGCCAGCGGAGGGAACACTGAAGCTTTCTTT.

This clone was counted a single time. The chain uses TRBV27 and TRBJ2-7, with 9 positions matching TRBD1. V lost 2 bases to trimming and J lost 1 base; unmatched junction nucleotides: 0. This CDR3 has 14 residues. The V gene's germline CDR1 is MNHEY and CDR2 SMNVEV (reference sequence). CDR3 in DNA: TGTGCCAGCAGTTTAGGACAGGGGTCCTACGAGCAGTACTTC. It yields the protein CASSLGQGSYEQYF.

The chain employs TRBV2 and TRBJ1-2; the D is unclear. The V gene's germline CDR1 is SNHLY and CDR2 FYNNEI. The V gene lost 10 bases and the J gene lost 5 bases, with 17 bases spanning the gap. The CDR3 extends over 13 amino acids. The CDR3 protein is CATASGSSYGYTF. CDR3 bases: TGTGCCACTGCGTCCGGGTCCTCATATGGCTACACCTTC.

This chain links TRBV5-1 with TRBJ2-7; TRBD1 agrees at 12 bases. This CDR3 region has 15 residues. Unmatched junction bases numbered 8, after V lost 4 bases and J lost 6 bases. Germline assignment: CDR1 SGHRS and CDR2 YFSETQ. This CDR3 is CASSQDGTGGPEQYF. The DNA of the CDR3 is TGCGCCAGCAGCCAAGACGGGACAGGGGGCCCCGAGCAGTACTTC.

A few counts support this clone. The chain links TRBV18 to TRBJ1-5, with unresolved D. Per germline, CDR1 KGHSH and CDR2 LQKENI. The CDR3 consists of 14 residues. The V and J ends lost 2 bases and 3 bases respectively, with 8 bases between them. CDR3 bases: TGTGCCAGCTCACCAGCCTGGGACAATCAGCCCCAGCATTTT. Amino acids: CASSPAWDNQPQHF. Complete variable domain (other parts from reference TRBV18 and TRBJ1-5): NAGVMQNPRHLVRRRGQEARLRCSPMKGHSHVYWYRQLPEEGLKFMVYLQKENIIDESGMPKERFSAEFPKEGPSILRIQQVVRGDSAAYFCASSPAWDNQPQHFGDGTRLSIL.

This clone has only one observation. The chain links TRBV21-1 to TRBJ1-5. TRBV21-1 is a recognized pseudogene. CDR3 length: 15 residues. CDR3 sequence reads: CASSKELITNQPQHF. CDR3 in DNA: TGTGCCAGCAGCAAAGAGCTCATCACAAATCAGCCCCAGCATTTT.

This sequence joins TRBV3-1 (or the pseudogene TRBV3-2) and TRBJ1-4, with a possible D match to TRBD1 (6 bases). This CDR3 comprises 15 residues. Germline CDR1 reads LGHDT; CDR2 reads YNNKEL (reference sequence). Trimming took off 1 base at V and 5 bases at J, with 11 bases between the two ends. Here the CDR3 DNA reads TGTGCCAGCAGCCAAGGGGCGGGACACAATGAAAAACTGTTTTTT. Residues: CASSQGAGHNEKLFF.

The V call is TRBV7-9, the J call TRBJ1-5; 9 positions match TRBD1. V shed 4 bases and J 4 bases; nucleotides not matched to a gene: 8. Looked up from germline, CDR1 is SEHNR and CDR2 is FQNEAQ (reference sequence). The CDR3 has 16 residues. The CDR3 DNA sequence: TGTGCCAGCAGCTCCACACACAGGGGGCGTAATCAGCCCCAGCATTTT. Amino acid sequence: CASSSTHRGRNQPQHF.

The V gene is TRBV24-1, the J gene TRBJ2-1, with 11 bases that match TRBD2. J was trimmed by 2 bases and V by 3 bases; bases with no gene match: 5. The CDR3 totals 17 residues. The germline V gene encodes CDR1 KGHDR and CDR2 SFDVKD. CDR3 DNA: TGTGCCACCAGTGATCCCTCGACTAGCGGGGCCTACAATGAGCAGTTCTTC. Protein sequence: CATSDPSTSGAYNEQFF.

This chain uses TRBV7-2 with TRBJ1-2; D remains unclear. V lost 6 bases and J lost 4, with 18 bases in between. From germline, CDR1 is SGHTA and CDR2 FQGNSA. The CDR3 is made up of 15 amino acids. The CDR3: CASRKGHGSLYGYTF. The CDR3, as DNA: TGTGCCAGCAGAAAAGGTCATGGCAGCCTCTATGGCTACACCTTC.

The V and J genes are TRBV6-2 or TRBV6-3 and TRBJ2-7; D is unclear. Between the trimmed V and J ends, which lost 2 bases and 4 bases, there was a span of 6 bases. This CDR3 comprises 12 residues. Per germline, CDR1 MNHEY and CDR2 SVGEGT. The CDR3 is CASSYPAYEQYF. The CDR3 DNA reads TGTGCCAGCAGTTACCCAGCGTACGAGCAGTACTTC.

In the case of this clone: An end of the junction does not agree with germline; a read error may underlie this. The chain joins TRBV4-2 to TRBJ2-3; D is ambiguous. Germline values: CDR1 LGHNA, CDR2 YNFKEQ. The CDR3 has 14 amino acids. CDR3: CASTQENFQDTQYF. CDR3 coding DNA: TGTGCCAGCACCCAAGAGAACTTTCAGGATACGCAGTATTTT.

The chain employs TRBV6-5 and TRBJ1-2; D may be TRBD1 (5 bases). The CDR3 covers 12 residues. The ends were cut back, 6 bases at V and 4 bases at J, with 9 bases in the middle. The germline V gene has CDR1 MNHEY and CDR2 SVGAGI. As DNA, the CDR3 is TGTGCCAGCAGAGACAGCTTCTATGGCTACACCTTC. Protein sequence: CASRDSFYGYTF.

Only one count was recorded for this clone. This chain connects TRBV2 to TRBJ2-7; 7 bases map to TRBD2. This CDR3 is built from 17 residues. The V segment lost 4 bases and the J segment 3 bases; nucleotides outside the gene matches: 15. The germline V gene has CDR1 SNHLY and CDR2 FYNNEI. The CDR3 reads CASSGERGRAGVYEQYF. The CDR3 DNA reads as TGTGCCAGCAGTGGTGAGAGAGGGAGGGCGGGTGTCTACGAGCAGTACTTC. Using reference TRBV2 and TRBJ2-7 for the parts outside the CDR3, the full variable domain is EPEVTQTPSHQVTQMGQEVILRCVPISNHLYFYWYRQILGQKVEFLVSFYNNEISEKSEIFDDQFSVERPDGSNFTLKIRSTKLEDSAMYFCASSGERGRAGVYEQYFGPGTRLTVT.

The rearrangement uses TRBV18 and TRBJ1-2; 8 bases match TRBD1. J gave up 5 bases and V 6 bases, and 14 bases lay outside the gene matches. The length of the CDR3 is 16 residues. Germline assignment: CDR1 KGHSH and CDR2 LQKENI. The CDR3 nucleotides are TGTGCCAGCTCCCAAGAGCGACAGGGGATTGGGTATGGCTACACCTTC. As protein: CASSQERQGIGYGYTF.

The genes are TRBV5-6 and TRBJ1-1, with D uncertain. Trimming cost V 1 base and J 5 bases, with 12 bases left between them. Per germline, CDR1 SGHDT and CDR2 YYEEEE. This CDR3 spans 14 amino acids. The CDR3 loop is CASSLFRARTEAFF. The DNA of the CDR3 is TGTGCCAGCAGCTTGTTCCGGGCTCGAACTGAAGCTTTCTTT.

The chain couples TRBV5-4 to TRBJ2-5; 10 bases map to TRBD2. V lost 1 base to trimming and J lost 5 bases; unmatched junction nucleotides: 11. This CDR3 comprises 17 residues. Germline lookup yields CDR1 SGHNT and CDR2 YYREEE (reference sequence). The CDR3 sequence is CASSLFSASGGGETQYF. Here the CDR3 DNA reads TGTGCCAGCAGCTTGTTCTCCGCTAGCGGGGGCGGGGAGACCCAGTACTTC. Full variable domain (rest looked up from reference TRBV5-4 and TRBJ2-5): ETGVTQSPTHLIKTRGQQVTLRCSSQSGHNTVSWYQQALGQGPQFIFQYYREEENGRGNFPPRFSGLQFPNYSSELNVNALELDDSALYLCASSLFSASGGGETQYFGPGTRLLVL.